These T cell receptor beta chains were read from a single sample in a study of cytomegalovirus exposure and HLA in healthy donors. Data came from immunoSEQ multiplex PCR; TCRdb stores just in-frame clones and leaves some out. The repertoire holds some 120,000 clones, with 73% as singletons. The specimen sequenced was PBMCs. Receptor source: a woman aged 30 to 39 in good health and CMV-seronegative. Each CDR3 is given with its conserved first and last residue. D genes are given only for firm matches. Rows give clone size only sometimes, using once, few, many, or a class for an expanded clone.

size,V,J,D,DNA,CDR3
.,TRBV9,TRBJ2-7,TRBD2,TGTGCCAGCAGTACTCGGGACTATTCACACGAGCAGTACTTC,CASSTRDYSHEQYF
.,TRBV6-5,TRBJ2-7,TRBD1,TGTGCCAGCAGACGGGGAGACAGGGGCTACGAGCAGTACTTC,CASRRGDRGYEQYF
.,TRBV5-6,TRBJ2-3,.,TGTGCCAGCAGCCTGGGGAGTACGCAGTATTTT,CASSLGSTQYF
.,TRBV5-6,TRBJ2-4,TRBD2,TGTGCCAGCAGCTTTCGGACTAGCGGGTTAGCCAAAAACATTCAGTACTTC,CASSFRTSGLAKNIQYF
.,TRBV6-5,TRBJ1-4,.,TGTGCCAGCAGCTATTCGGGGGGGGCTAATGAAAAACTGTTTTTT,CASSYSGGANEKLFF
.,TRBV6-5,TRBJ1-1,.,TGTGCCAGCAGTTCAGGGTCCAAAGCTTTCTTT,CASSSGSKAFF
.,TRBV18,TRBJ1-1,.,TGTGCCAGCTCACCACCGGGGCAGAACACTGAAGCTTTCTTT,CASSPPGQNTEAFF
.,TRBV28,TRBJ2-7,.,TGTGCCAGCAGTTCCCCCAACGGGAGACTCTACGAGCAGTACTTC,CASSSPNGRLYEQYF
.,TRBV9,TRBJ1-2,.,TGTGCCAGCAGCGTAGCCGGACACGGCTATGGCTACACCTTC,CASSVAGHGYGYTF
.,TRBV4-1,TRBJ2-7,.,TGCGCCAGCAGCCAAGGTCAGGGGCTGTACGAGCAGTACTTC,CASSQGQGLYEQYF
few,TRBV27,TRBJ1-2,.,TGTGCCAGCAGTGACCCCAGGGGATTCGGCTACACCTTC,CASSDPRGFGYTF
.,TRBV19,TRBJ2-5,.,TGTGCCAGTAGTCTCGGTGAGGGCGGGTTGGAGACCCAGTACTTC,CASSLGEGGLETQYF
.,TRBV10-1,TRBJ2-5,TRBD2,TGCGCCAGCAGTGAGTCTATATCGGGAGGGCAAGAGACCCAGTACTTC,CASSESISGGQETQYF
once,TRBV6-5,TRBJ2-7,.,TGTGCCAGCAGATATAAAGCGTACGAGCAGTACTTC,CASRYKAYEQYF
.,TRBV9,TRBJ1-2,.,TGTGCCAGCAGCGTTGCTACAGGTTACTATGGCTACACCTTC,CASSVATGYYGYTF
.,TRBV19,TRBJ2-5,TRBD2,TGTGCCAGTAGTAGGCAAGGGGGGACTAGCGGCGCGGAGACCCAGTACTTC,CASSRQGGTSGAETQYF
.,TRBV2,TRBJ1-2,.,TGTGCCAGCAGTCTTAACTATGGCTACACCTTC,CASSLNYGYTF